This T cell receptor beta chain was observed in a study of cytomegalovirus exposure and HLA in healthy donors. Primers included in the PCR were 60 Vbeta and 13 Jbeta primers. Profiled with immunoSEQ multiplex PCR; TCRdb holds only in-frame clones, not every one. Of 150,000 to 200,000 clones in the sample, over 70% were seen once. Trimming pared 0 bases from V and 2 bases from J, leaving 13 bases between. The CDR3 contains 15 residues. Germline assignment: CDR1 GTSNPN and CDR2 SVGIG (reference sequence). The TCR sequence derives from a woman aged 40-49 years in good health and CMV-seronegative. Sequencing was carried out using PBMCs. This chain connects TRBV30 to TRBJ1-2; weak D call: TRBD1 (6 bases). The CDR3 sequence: CAWSVRQAGNYGYTF. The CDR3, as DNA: TGTGCCTGGAGTGTAAGACAGGCTGGCAACTATGGCTACACCTTC.